The T cell receptor (beta chain) under discussion was sequenced for a study of regulatory T cells in long-lasting Graves disease (TCRdb year 2021). Study-wide context: In the newly diagnosed Graves' disease group, patients had been taking antithyroid drugs for less than 3 months. Persistent Graves' disease patients were compared with newly diagnosed Graves' disease patients by peripheral blood TCR sequencing and RNA sequencing. The study was registered as a clinical trial and conducted in China. TCR sequencing covered some 13 persistent and 20 or so newly diagnosed Graves' disease patients, 33 samples in total.

Receptor libraries were prepared by multiplex PCR. Instrument on record: Illumina HiSeq 4000. To build TCR beta libraries, CDR3 regions were amplified by Arm-PCR using iRepertoire HTBI primers. Before sequencing, the PCR products underwent gel purification. The source study handled its data this way. Gene usage analysis of CDR3 amino acid clonotypes used the 55 to 65 TRBV and 11 to 15 TRBJ segments found across samples. Filtered high-quality paired reads were merged into contigs using COPE and FqMerger. Contigs were aligned with BLAST to IMGT TRBV, TRBD and TRBJ reference genes, and CDR3 was defined per IMGT. Any clonotype with a frequency above 0.1% was classified as a highly expanded clone. Shannon entropy was used to measure repertoire diversity, and the Gini coefficient was used to measure V-J evenness. A clonotype found in more than one individual was treated as public. TCRdb trimmed the raw reads at Q25, called clones with MiXCR and kept productive beta chains. Under each unique CDR3 protein, matching rows form one entry showing the most common genes and DNA. TCRdb assigned the V and J calls; the authors' analysis was not used. The sample data list about 540,000 distinct CDR3 sequences, and roughly 13% of these were observed just once. The top ten clonotypes cover 10% of the sample.

General findings and caveats noted by the study authors: Compared with newly diagnosed patients, patients with persistent Graves' disease had lower TCR Shannon entropy and fewer highly expanded clones, which suggests clonal expansion. Only the TCR beta chain was sequenced and analyzed. TRBV28, TRBJ1-2 and TRBJ2-5 were preferentially used in persistent disease, while TRBV20-1 and TRBJ2-1 were favored in newly diagnosed disease. Peripheral blood alone was examined, since thyroid tissue, which constituted the primary lesion, could not be accessed. A larger number of public clonotypes was shared among persistent patients (around 2,500) than among newly diagnosed patients (more than 850). The authors acknowledged the small sample size as a limitation that may reduce accuracy.

This specimen's time point label, interpreted: newly diagnosed GD, antithyroid drugs for less than 3 months. RNA was extracted from PBMCs in TRIzol for both TCR sequencing and RNA sequencing. The diagnosis of Graves' disease was made according to American Thyroid Association guidelines. Patients for the study were recruited at an endocrinology department in Xi'an, China. From each patient, 7.5 to 10 milliliters of peripheral blood was collected into an EDTA anticoagulant tube. Ficoll Paque Plus density gradient separation was used to isolate PBMCs, and no additional T cell sorting was done. An Agilent 2100 Bioanalyzer and agarose gel were used to assess RNA quality, and a NanoDrop 2000 was used to measure RNA concentration. This clonotype was observed a few times. There is no known antigen for this receptor. No base quality values were provided; no much bigger clone lies one nucleotide off. In the germline V gene (reference sequence), CDR1 corresponds to DFQATT and CDR2 to SNEGSKA. Deletion took 4 bases off V and 8 bases off J, with a span of 12 bases between the germline ends. The CDR3 holds 12 amino acids from the cysteine to the phenylalanine. CDR3 DNA is the only sequence kept; it has 36 bases, read in frame from the first base.

The same sample was also used in a study of T cells in Graves' hyperthyroidism and ophthalmopathy. The second paper further reports: Graves' hyperthyroidism was defined as stable when no progression to ophthalmopathy occurred over 18 months of follow-up. Hyperthyroidism patients were aged 18 to 65 years and newly diagnosed, with disease duration of less than 2 months. Exclusion was applied to patients with uncontrolled infections, other autoimmune diseases, pregnancy or lactation. Clinical symptoms, serum thyroxine and TRAb, thyroid ultrasound, and orbital computed tomography formed the basis for the diagnoses. The TCR CDR3 was subjected to a first round of RT-PCR using the HTBI primer set and the Qiagen OneStep RT-PCR kit. Most expanded thyroid clonotypes (frequency above 0.001) were also detected in blood, suggesting blood repertoires may reflect thyroid immune responses. In cross-validation, a model built on a 13 V-J signature told ophthalmopathy apart from stable hyperthyroidism with over 85% sensitivity and 81% to 82% specificity, and in testing the same model reached 80%/75%. In validation, progression to ophthalmopathy was predicted by the model with roughly 69% sensitivity and 72% to 85% specificity, a median of approximately 6.5 months before onset. To identify distinguishing TCR V-J signatures, a discovery cohort of some 100 patients was used, comprising some 43 with Graves' ophthalmopathy and approximately 57 with stable Graves' hyperthyroidism. An independent validation cohort of under 20 hyperthyroidism patients and more than 15 patients who later progressed to ophthalmopathy tested prospective prediction of ophthalmopathy. For training and testing, the roughly 100 patients in the discovery cohort were randomly divided in a 7:3 ratio. Thyroid tissue and blood T-cell repertoires from over 5 Graves' hyperthyroidism patients were also compared in the study. Following sampling, methimazole starting at 30 mg daily was given to hyperthyroidism patients, and high-dose intravenous methylprednisolone was given to ophthalmopathy patients. The libraries were constructed in a second round of multiplex PCR and then size-selected and purified. Paired-end sequencing of the libraries was performed with 100 bp reads on an Illumina HiSeq2000. Raw data were processed with SOAPnuke, discarding reads with adapters, uncalled bases, mean Phred below 15, or no exact constant-primer or identifier match. High-quality paired reads were merged using COPE v1.2.5, and each unique nucleotide sequence was defined as a clonotype. MiTCR v1.1 was used to align clonotypes to the IMGT TRBV, TRBD and TRBJ reference segments. The analysis included only V-J combinations with a frequency above 0.0001, which together covered around 99% of the repertoires. The TCS score was defined as the ratio of F50 (clonal expansion) to E x V (chaos), calculated using BLOSUM62-based TCRdist between CDR3 peptides within each V-J. Welch's t-statistics and random forest reduced roughly 540 V-J features to roughly 13, which were used in a naive Bayes classifier (R e1071). Sample size was not statistically predetermined, and blinding of investigators to group allocation was not performed. According to the paper, TCR Vbeta CDR3 sequencing was carried out on 135 peripheral blood samples, which came from fewer than 50 ophthalmopathy, around 74 hyperthyroidism and approximately 17 progressor patients.

The chain couples TRBV20-1 to TRBJ2-1; the D gene could be either TRBD1 or TRBD2, each agreeing at 5 bases. This TCR derives from a young man with Graves disease. Donor details come from another sample of the same person, matched by shared clones. Sample: peripheral blood mononuclear cells (PBMCs), taken at new diagnosis, from a patient treated with antithyroid drugs. The CDR3 protein: CSAMGPGDEQFF. The DNA sequence reads TGCAGTGCTATGGGACCCGGGGATGAGCAGTTCTTC.